This entry lists 30 T cell receptor beta chains sequenced from one sample in a study of lymphopenia after photon versus proton radiotherapy. Sequencing used immunoSEQ multiplex PCR; TCRdb keeps in-frame clones, though not all of them. This sample carries 22,000 or so clones, just under 85% of them seen once, and the ten largest clones take 2.5% to 3.5%. The sample here was peripheral blood, taken from a patient treated with photon-based radiotherapy. These receptors originate from a woman aged 45-59 years with pancreatic cancer.

The V gene is TRBV28, the J gene TRBJ2-1, with D unclear. This CDR3 is 12 amino acids long. V was clipped by 5 bases and J by 7 bases, with 9 bases between them. CDR1 MDHEN and CDR2 SYDVKM come from the germline V gene. DNA of the CDR3: TGTGCCAGCAGTCCTTTGGGAAATGAGCAGTTCTTC. The encoded protein is CASSPLGNEQFF.

The V and J genes are TRBV5-1 and TRBJ2-5; D unresolved. The ends were cut back, 2 bases at V and 6 bases at J, with 5 bases in the middle. Per germline, CDR1 SGHRS and CDR2 YFSETQ. The CDR3 totals 11 residues. As DNA, the CDR3 is TGCGCCAGCAGCTTCGATAAGACCCAGTACTTC. It yields the protein CASSFDKTQYF.

Here the CDR3 DNA reads TGTGCCACTAAGGCACCAACTAATGAAAAACTGTTTTTT. As protein: CATKAPTNEKLFF. The chain is built from TRBV6-5 and TRBJ1-4, with D unresolved. This CDR3 has 13 amino acids. The ends were cut back, 10 bases at V and 0 bases at J, with 9 bases in the middle. CDR1 MNHEY and CDR2 SVGAGI come from the germline V gene.

The chain joins TRBV30 to TRBJ1-2; D remains unclear. The V gene lost 0 bases and the J gene lost 3 bases, with 11 bases spanning the gap. The CDR3 has 14 residues. Per germline, CDR1 GTSNPN and CDR2 SVGIG (reference sequence). The CDR3 sequence: CAWSVVSGDYGYTF. CDR3 nucleotide sequence: TGTGCCTGGAGTGTAGTCTCCGGTGACTATGGCTACACCTTC. Looking up the rest from reference TRBV30 and TRBJ1-2 gives the full variable domain: SQTIHQWPATLVQPVGSPLSLECTVEGTSNPNLYWYRQAAGRGLQLLFYSVGIGQISSEVPQNLSASRPQDRQFILSSKKLLLSDSGFYLCAWSVVSGDYGYTFGSGTRLTVV.

This rearrangement joins TRBV7-9 to TRBJ1-2, with 8 bases lining up with TRBD1. V was pared by 0 bases and J by 8 bases, with 5 bases of the junction left unmatched. Germline loops: CDR1 SEHNR, CDR2 FQNEAQ (reference sequence). The CDR3 runs to 14 residues. The CDR3 sequence is CASSLADREIGYTF. The CDR3 DNA sequence: TGTGCCAGCAGCTTAGCGGACAGGGAGATCGGCTACACCTTC.

J is TRBJ2-5 and V is TRBV9; D is ambiguous. Trimming took off 3 bases at V and 0 bases at J, with 9 bases between the two ends. This CDR3 is built from 14 residues. Germline V lookup: CDR1 SGDLS, CDR2 YYNGEE. CDR3 nucleotide sequence: TGTGCCAGCAGCGCTCATTACGACCAAGAGACCCAGTACTTC. The encoded protein is CASSAHYDQETQYF.

CDR3: CASRPSGLGFNEQFF. For the CDR3, the DNA is TGTGCCAGCAGACCTTCGGGACTAGGCTTCAATGAGCAGTTCTTC. V usage is TRBV27 and J usage is TRBJ2-1; TRBD2 agrees at 8 bases. CDR1 is MNHEY and CDR2 is SMNVEV in the germline V gene (reference sequence). CDR3 length equals 15 residues. J lost 6 bases, V lost 6 bases, and 10 bases had no gene match.

V usage is TRBV28 and J usage is TRBJ2-1; 8 bases fit TRBD1. The CDR3 totals 15 residues. Germline V CDR1 and CDR2: MDHEN, SYDVKM. Unmatched junction bases numbered 13, after V lost 6 bases and J lost 9 bases. As DNA, the CDR3 is TGTGCCAGCAGCCCGAAGACAGGGGTTGCGGGTGAGCAGTTCTTC. It translates to CASSPKTGVAGEQFF.

The rearrangement joins TRBV27 to TRBJ2-7; 12 nucleotides match TRBD2. The germline V gene has CDR1 MNHEY and CDR2 SMNVEV (reference sequence). The J segment lost 0 bases and the V segment lost 6 bases, leaving 3 bases of the junction unmatched. This CDR3 has 15 amino acids. The CDR3 is CASSLAGGSSYEQYF. The CDR3 nucleotides read TGTGCCAGCAGCCTAGCGGGAGGGAGCTCCTACGAGCAGTACTTC.

The table lists this clone with a few counts. The chain has TRBV30 and TRBJ2-7; the match to TRBD2 covers 13 bases. The trim removed 0 bases at V and 3 bases at J, leaving 5 bases unmatched. CDR1 is GTSNPN, CDR2 SVGIG, per germline (reference sequence). The CDR3 is made up of 16 amino acids. The CDR3 is CAWSVLGTSGIYEQYF. CDR3 in DNA: TGTGCCTGGAGTGTACTGGGGACTAGCGGGATCTACGAGCAGTACTTC. Variable domain in full (rest from reference TRBV30 and TRBJ2-7): SQTIHQWPATLVQPVGSPLSLECTVEGTSNPNLYWYRQAAGRGLQLLFYSVGIGQISSEVPQNLSASRPQDRQFILSSKKLLLSDSGFYLCAWSVLGTSGIYEQYFGPGTRLTVT.

This rearrangement joins TRBV5-4 to TRBJ1-1, with no clear D. The CDR3 length is 13 residues. Germline lookup yields CDR1 SGHNT and CDR2 YYREEE (reference sequence). The V and J ends lost 0 bases and 0 bases respectively, with 3 bases between them. The CDR3 nucleotides are TGTGCCAGCAGCTTGGAGTTGAACACTGAAGCTTTCTTT. Translating it yields CASSLELNTEAFF.

The chain links TRBV7-3 to TRBJ2-1, with D possibly matching TRBD1 (6 bases). The germline V gene has CDR1 SGHTA and CDR2 FQGTGA. Trimming removed 5 bases at V and 1 base at J, with 15 bases between. This CDR3 contains 16 residues. The CDR3 nucleotides read TGTGCCAGCAGCCAGATGACAGGAAGTTCCTACAATGAGCAGTTCTTC. It specifies CASSQMTGSSYNEQFF.

The chain has TRBV18 and TRBJ2-7; D is undetermined. Germline loops: CDR1 KGHSH, CDR2 LQKENI. This CDR3 spans 14 amino acids. V lost 2 bases and J lost 0, with 8 bases in between. CDR3 DNA sequence: TGTGCCAGCTCACCAAGTCTTCCCTCCTACGAGCAGTACTTC. It specifies CASSPSLPSYEQYF. The variable domain in full, with the rest retrieved from reference TRBV18 and TRBJ2-7, is NAGVMQNPRHLVRRRGQEARLRCSPMKGHSHVYWYRQLPEEGLKFMVYLQKENIIDESGMPKERFSAEFPKEGPSILRIQQVVRGDSAAYFCASSPSLPSYEQYFGPGTRLTVT.

V gene TRBV4-3 combines with J gene TRBJ1-1; 7 nucleotides agree with TRBD1. The V gene end was trimmed by 6 bases and the J gene end by 0 bases; junction bases not matched to a gene: 4. This CDR3 contains 14 residues. CDR1 is LGHNA and CDR2 is YSLEER in the germline V gene. CDR3 DNA: TGCGCCAGCAGAACAGGGGTCATGAACACTGAAGCTTTCTTT. Protein sequence: CASRTGVMNTEAFF.

The rearrangement uses TRBV6-1 and TRBJ2-7, with no clear D. V was trimmed by 1 base and J by 5 bases, leaving 3 bases between them. The germline V gene has CDR1 MNHNS and CDR2 SASEGT. The CDR3 totals 11 residues. The CDR3: CASSEVDEQYF. DNA of the CDR3: TGTGCCAGCAGTGAAGTTGACGAGCAGTACTTC.

The chain couples TRBV7-2 to TRBJ2-1, with 9 bases aligning to TRBD2. The CDR3 runs to 15 residues. Germline trimming cut 0 bases from V and 7 bases from J; bases unmatched to any gene: 4. Germline V gene lookup returns CDR1 SGHTA and CDR2 FQGNSA. The CDR3 is CASSLANSGSNEQFF. The CDR3 DNA follows: TGTGCCAGCAGCTTAGCGAATAGCGGGAGTAATGAGCAGTTCTTC.

The chain uses TRBV28 and TRBJ2-1; 8 bases align to TRBD2. This CDR3 has 15 residues. Germline lookup yields CDR1 MDHEN and CDR2 SYDVKM. The V segment lost 6 bases and the J segment 4 bases; nucleotides outside the gene matches: 8. Here the CDR3 reads CASSSISGGYNEQFF. The CDR3, as DNA: TGTGCCAGCAGCTCAATATCGGGGGGGTACAATGAGCAGTTCTTC.

The chain joins TRBV20-1 to TRBJ1-1, with D perhaps TRBD1 (6 bases). Trimming shortened V by 6 bases and J by 8 bases, and 13 bases separated the two germline ends. Germline lookup yields CDR1 DFQATT and CDR2 SNEGSKA (reference sequence). The CDR3 runs to 11 residues. The CDR3 sequence is CSATDDREAFF. CDR3 bases: TGCAGTGCGACAGATGACAGGGAAGCTTTCTTT.

This chain links TRBV7-2 with TRBJ2-7, with D hard to call. Germline values: CDR1 SGHTA, CDR2 FQGNSA. V was cut by 4 bases and J by 2 bases, with 6 bases left in between. The CDR3 has 12 residues. CDR3 in amino acids: CASSYPAYEQYF. CDR3 coding DNA: TGTGCCAGCAGCTACCCCGCCTACGAGCAGTACTTC.

This chain links TRBV9 with TRBJ2-5; TRBD1 matches 10 bases. With V trimmed by 3 bases and J by 5 bases, 4 bases remained unmatched. The CDR3 has 14 amino acids. The V gene's germline CDR1 is SGDLS and CDR2 YYNGEE. The CDR3 DNA is TGTGCCAGCAGCGAGGGACAGGGGTTCGAGACCCAGTACTTC. It encodes CASSEGQGFETQYF.

The V call is TRBV7-8, the J call TRBJ2-3; unclear D gene. This CDR3 has 16 residues. Germline V gives CDR1 SGHVS, CDR2 FQNEAQ. V lost 3 bases and J 1 base, leaving 14 bases between the germline ends. The CDR3 reads CASSFRTTPGTDTQYF. CDR3 coding DNA: TGTGCCAGCAGCTTTCGTACTACGCCGGGCACAGATACGCAGTATTTT.

In its sample, this clone was seen a few times. The rearrangement uses TRBV27 and TRBJ2-1, with D hard to call. The germline gives CDR1 MNHEY, CDR2 SMNVEV (reference sequence). The CDR3 has 15 amino acids. The V end lost 2 bases, the J end lost 2 bases, and 10 bases lay between the germline ends. The CDR3 DNA follows: TGTGCCAGCAGTTTAAGGTCCGGAACCTACAATGAGCAGTTCTTC. This translates into CASSLRSGTYNEQFF.

V gene TRBV5-6 combines with J gene TRBJ2-1; 8 positions match TRBD2. V was clipped by 4 bases and J by 4 bases; unmatched bases: 13. The CDR3 covers 17 residues. From germline, CDR1 is SGHDT and CDR2 YYEEEE. CDR3: CASSPGGYRETYNEQFF. The CDR3, as DNA: TGTGCCAGCAGCCCGGGGGGGTACAGGGAGACTTACAATGAGCAGTTCTTC. Based on the CDR3 plus reference TRBV5-6 and TRBJ2-1, the full variable domain is DAGVTQSPTHLIKTRGQQVTLRCSPKSGHDTVSWYQQALGQGPQFIFQYYEEEERQRGNFPDRFSGHQFPNYSSELNVNALLLGDSALYLCASSPGGYRETYNEQFFGPGTRLTVL.

The gene calls are TRBV10-3 and TRBJ2-7; D might be TRBD1 (6 bases). Germline assignment: CDR1 ENHRY and CDR2 SYGVKD. V lost 4 bases, J lost 5 bases, and 21 bases lay in between. This CDR3 has 16 residues. CDR3 nucleotides: TGTGCCATCAGTGGTTTGATAGGACAGCTAACGGACGAGCAGTACTTC. Its protein product is CAISGLIGQLTDEQYF.

This rearrangement joins TRBV5-4 to TRBJ2-3; the match to TRBD2 covers 8 bases. Germline lookup yields CDR1 SGHNT and CDR2 YYREEE (reference sequence). V was pared by 2 bases and J by 6 bases, with 5 bases of the junction left unmatched. The length of the CDR3 is 14 residues. Here the CDR3 DNA reads TGTGCCAGCAGCTTTAACGGGAGGGTGGATACGCAGTATTTT. Its translation is CASSFNGRVDTQYF.

This chain joins TRBV9 and TRBJ2-1; 7 nucleotides agree with TRBD2. CDR1 and CDR2 (germline): SGDLS, YYNGEE. This CDR3 region has 15 residues. The V and J ends lost 4 bases and 7 bases, in that order; junction bases with no gene match: 11. The CDR3 spells CASSLPGRETNEQFF. The CDR3 DNA sequence: TGTGCCAGCAGCCTTCCGGGGCGGGAGACGAATGAGCAGTTCTTC.

This rearrangement joins TRBV18 to TRBJ1-3; no firm D call. Between the trimmed V and J ends, which lost 4 bases and 0 bases, there was a span of 10 bases. Germline values: CDR1 KGHSH, CDR2 LQKENI. The CDR3 spans 15 residues. CDR3 region: CASSRGTDSGNTIYF. CDR3 DNA: TGTGCCAGCTCACGCGGTACGGACTCTGGAAACACCATATATTTT.

J is TRBJ2-7 and V is TRBV11-2; TRBD2 aligns across 7 bases. Germline values: CDR1 SGHAT, CDR2 FQNNGV. The trim removed 1 base at V and 0 bases at J, leaving 9 bases unmatched. The CDR3 is 17 residues long. The CDR3 is CASSLGPSGISSYEQYF. The CDR3 coding sequence is TGTGCCAGCAGCTTAGGACCTAGCGGAATCAGCTCCTACGAGCAGTACTTC.

This clone was seen only once. The V and J genes are TRBV27 and TRBJ2-1; D is undetermined. V was trimmed by 11 bases and J by 6 bases, leaving 8 bases between them. The CDR3 covers 10 residues. The germline CDR1 and CDR2 sequences are MNHEY and SMNVEV (reference sequence). The CDR3 region is CAPRSNEQFF. CDR3 sequence (DNA): TGTGCCCCCCGGTCCAATGAGCAGTTCTTC.

The chain links TRBV19 to TRBJ1-2; D is uncertain. The V end was cut by 1 base, the J end by 1 base, with 10 bases between. This CDR3 spans 15 amino acids. Germline V lookup: CDR1 LNHDA, CDR2 SQIVND (reference sequence). CDR3 loop: CASSIAASRNYGYTF. The CDR3 DNA reads as TGTGCCAGTAGTATAGCGGCCAGCCGTAACTATGGCTACACCTTC.